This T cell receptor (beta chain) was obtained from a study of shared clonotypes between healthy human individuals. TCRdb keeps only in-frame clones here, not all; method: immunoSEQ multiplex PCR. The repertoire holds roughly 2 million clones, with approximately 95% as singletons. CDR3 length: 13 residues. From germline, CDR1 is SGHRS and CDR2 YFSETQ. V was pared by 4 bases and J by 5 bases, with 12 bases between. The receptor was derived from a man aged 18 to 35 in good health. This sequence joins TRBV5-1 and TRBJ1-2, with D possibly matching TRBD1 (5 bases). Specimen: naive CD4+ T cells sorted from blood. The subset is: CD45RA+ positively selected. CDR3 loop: CASSIYGGYGYTF. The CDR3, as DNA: TGCGCCAGCAGCATCTACGGGGGATATGGCTACACCTTC.